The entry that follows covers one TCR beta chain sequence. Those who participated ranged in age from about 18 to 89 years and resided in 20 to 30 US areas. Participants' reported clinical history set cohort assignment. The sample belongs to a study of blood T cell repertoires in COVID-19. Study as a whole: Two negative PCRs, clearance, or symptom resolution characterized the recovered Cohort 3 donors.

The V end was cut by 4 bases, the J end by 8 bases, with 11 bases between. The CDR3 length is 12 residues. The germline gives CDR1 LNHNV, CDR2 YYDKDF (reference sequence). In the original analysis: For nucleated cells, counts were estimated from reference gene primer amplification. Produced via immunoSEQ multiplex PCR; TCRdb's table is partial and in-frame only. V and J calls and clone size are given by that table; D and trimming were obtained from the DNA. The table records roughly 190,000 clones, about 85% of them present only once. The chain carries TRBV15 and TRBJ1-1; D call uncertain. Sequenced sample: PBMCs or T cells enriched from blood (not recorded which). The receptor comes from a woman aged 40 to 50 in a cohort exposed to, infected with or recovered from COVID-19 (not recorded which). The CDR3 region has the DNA TGTGCCACCAGCACTCGACTAGGCGAAGCTTTCTTT. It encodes CATSTRLGEAFF.